This T cell receptor (beta chain) came from a study of CD4 T cell repertoires in COVID-19 (dated by TCRdb to about 2021). For the wider study: To analyze cross-reactivity, the CFSE-low cells were expanded with IL-2 for less than eleven days and then labeled again and restimulated with spike proteins from other coronaviruses. The study characterized naturally processed CD4+ T cell responses to SARS-CoV-2 spike and nucleoprotein in COVID-19-recovered individuals, using TCR Vbeta sequencing to assess clonal composition. In a few recovered individuals, the TCR Vbeta repertoire of SARS-CoV-2-reactive T cells was analyzed at the subset level. General conclusions and limits of the study: Between about 6.5 and 28% of SARS-CoV-2 clonotypes were also detected in SARS-CoV and/or HKU1 spike-stimulated secondary cultures, consistent with cross-reactivity. Two or all three memory subsets shared several of the most expanded SARS-CoV-2-reactive clonotypes, which suggests intraclonal diversification.

Uncultured memory T cell samples were subjected to sequencing directly after ex vivo isolation. From peripheral blood mononuclear cells, the researchers isolated CD4+ total memory, central memory, effector memory and circulating T follicular helper cells. Libraries came from the immunoSEQ multiplex PCR assay. The authors processed their data as follows. The Chao-Jaccard similarity index and counts of shared clonotypes were used to quantify repertoire overlap between subsets. The immuneACCESS repertoire file appears here via TCRdb, limited to in-frame rearrangements. These files lack a portion of the clones; in checked studies, under half of the deficit traces to unresolved V genes, and the cause of the others is not known. The V and J calls and clone size are taken from that table; D and trimming were inferred from the DNA. The table for this sample lists around 22,000 clones; about nine tenths of them were counted only once. Roughly 0.59% of the sample is taken by the ten largest.

Worth noting for this clone: Which antigen it targets is not known. There are no base qualities to consult, and no much larger clone falls within one base.

Via the germline V gene, CDR1 is MNHEY and CDR2 SVGAGI. Here V drops 2 bases and J drops 4 bases, and the junction holds 7 bases not matched to any gene. Reading from cysteine to phenylalanine, the CDR3 counts 15 amino acids. Of the read, only the CDR3 DNA is kept; its 45 bases are in frame from base 1. The specimen comprised central memory CD4+ T cells from blood, sampled before the COVID-19 pandemic. Explained via the paper, the cell subset or site label denotes: CD4+ T central memory cells. The chain was built from TRBV6-5 and TRBJ1-2; 7 bases in between match TRBD1. This TCR came from a human donor who had COVID-19. The DNA sequence is as follows: TGTGCCAGCAGTTACGATGGGCAGGGGGGCTATGGCTACACCTTC. Its protein reads: CASSYDGQGGYGYTF.